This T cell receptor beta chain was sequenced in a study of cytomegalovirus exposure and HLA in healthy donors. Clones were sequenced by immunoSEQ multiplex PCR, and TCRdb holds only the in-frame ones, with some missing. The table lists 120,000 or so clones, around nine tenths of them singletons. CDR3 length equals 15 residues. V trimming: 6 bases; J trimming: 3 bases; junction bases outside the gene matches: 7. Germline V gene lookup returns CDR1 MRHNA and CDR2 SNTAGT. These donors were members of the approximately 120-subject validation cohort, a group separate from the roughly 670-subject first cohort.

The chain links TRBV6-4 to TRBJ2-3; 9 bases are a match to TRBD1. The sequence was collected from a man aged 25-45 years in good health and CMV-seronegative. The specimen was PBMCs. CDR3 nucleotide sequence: TGTGCCAGCAGCGGCGGACAGGGGACAACAGATACGCAGTATTTT. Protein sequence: CASSGGQGTTDTQYF.